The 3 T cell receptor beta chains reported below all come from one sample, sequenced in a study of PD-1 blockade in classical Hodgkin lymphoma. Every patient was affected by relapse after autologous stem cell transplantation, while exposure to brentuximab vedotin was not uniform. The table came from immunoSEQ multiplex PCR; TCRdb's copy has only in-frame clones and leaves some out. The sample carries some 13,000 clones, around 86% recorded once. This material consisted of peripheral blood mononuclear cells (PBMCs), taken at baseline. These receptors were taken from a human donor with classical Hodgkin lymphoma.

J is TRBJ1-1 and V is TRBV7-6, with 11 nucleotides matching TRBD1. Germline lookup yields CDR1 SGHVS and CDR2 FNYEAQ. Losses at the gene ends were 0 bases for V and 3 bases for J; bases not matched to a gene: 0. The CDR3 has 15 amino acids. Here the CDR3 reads CASSLAGQGDTEAFF. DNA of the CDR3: TGTGCCAGCAGCTTAGCGGGACAGGGGGACACTGAAGCTTTCTTT.

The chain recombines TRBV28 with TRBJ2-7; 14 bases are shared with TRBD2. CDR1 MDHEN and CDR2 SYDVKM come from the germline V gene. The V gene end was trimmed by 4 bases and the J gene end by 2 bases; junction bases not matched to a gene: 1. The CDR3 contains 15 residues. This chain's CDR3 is CASSSGLAGAYEQYF. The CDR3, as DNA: TGTGCCAGCAGTTCGGGACTAGCGGGAGCCTACGAGCAGTACTTC.

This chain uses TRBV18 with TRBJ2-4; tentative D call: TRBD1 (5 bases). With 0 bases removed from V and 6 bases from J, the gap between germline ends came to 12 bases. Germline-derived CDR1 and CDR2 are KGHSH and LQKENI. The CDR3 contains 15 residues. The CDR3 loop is CASSPPGTGGNIQYF. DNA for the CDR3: TGTGCCAGCTCACCACCGGGAACAGGTGGAAACATTCAGTACTTC.